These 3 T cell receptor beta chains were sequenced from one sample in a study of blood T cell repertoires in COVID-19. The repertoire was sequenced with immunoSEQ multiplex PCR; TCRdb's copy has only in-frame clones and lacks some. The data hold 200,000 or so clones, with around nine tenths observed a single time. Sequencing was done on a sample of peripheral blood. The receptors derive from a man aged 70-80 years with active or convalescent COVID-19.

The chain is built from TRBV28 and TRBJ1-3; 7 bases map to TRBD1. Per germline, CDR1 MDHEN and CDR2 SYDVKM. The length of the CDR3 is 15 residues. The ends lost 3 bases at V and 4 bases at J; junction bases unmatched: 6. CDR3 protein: CASSFGTALGNTIYF. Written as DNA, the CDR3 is TGTGCCAGCAGTTTTGGGACAGCGCTAGGAAACACCATATATTTT.

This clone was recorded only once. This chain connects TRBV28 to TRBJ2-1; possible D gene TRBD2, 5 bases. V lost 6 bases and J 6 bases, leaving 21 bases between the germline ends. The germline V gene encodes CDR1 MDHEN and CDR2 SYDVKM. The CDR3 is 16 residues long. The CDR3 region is CASSTYLRVYGNEQFF. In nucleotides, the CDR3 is TGTGCCAGCAGCACTTACCTGAGGGTTTACGGCAATGAGCAGTTCTTC.

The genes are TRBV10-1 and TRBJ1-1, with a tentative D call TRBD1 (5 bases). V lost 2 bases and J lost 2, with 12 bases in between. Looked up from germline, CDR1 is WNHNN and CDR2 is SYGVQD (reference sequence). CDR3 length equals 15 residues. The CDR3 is CASSEKVRANTEAFF. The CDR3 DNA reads TGCGCCAGCAGTGAGAAGGTCAGGGCAAACACTGAAGCTTTCTTT.